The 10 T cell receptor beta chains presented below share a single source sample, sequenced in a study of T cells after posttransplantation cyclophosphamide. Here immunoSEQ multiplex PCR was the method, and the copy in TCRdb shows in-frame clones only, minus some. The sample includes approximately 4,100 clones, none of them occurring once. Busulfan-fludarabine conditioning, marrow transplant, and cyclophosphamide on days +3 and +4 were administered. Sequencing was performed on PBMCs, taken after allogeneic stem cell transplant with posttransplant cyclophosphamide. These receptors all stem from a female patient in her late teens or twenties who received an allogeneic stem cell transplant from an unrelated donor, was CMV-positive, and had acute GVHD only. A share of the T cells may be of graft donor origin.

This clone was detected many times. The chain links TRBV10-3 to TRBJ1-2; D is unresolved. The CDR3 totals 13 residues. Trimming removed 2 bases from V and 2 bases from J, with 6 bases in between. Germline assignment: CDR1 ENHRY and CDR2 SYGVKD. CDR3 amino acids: CAISERRNYGYTF. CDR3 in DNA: TGTGCCATCAGTGAGCGGCGGAACTATGGCTACACCTTC.

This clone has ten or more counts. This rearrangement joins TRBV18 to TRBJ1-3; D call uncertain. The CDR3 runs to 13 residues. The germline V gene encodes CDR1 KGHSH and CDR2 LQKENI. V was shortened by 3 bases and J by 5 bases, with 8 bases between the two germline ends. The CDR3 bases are TGTGCCAGCTCACCGGAGATGAGAAACACCATATATTTT. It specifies CASSPEMRNTIYF.

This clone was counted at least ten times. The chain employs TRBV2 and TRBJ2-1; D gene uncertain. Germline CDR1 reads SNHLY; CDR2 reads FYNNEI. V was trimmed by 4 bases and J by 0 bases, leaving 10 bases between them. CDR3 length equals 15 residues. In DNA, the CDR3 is TGTGCCAGCAGTGTAGAGTCTAGCTCCTACAATGAGCAGTTCTTC. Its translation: CASSVESSSYNEQFF.

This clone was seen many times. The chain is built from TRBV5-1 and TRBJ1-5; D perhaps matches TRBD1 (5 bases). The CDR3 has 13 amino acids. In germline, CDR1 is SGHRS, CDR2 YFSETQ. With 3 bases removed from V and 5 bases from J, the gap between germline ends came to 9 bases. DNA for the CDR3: TGCGCCAGCAGCTACTTAGGGGATCAGCCCCAGCATTTT. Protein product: CASSYLGDQPQHF. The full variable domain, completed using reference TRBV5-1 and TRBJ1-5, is KAGVTQTPRYLIKTRGQQVTLSCSPISGHRSVSWYQQTPGQGLQFLFEYFSETQRNKGNFPGRFSGRQFSNSRSEMNVSTLELGDSALYLCASSYLGDQPQHFGDGTRLSIL.

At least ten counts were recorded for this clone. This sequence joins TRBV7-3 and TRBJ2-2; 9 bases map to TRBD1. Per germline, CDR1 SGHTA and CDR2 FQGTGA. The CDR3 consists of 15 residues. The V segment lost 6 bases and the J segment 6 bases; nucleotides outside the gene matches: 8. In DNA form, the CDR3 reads TGTGCCAGCAGGTCCGGGACAGGGTTGTCCGGGGAGCTGTTTTTT. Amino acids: CASRSGTGLSGELFF.

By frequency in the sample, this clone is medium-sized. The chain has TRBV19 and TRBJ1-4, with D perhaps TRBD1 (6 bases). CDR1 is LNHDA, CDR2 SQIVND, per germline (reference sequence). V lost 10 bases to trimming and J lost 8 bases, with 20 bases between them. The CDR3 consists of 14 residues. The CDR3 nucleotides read TGTGCCACCACAGCATCGACAGGCGCAGAAAAACTGTTTTTT. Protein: CATTASTGAEKLFF.

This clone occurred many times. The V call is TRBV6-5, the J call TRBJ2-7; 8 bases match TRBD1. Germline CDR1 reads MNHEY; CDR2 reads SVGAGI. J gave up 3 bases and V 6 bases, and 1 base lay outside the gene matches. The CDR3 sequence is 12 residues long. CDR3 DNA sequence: TGTGCCAGCAGACAGGGGGACTACGAGCAGTACTTC. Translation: CASRQGDYEQYF.

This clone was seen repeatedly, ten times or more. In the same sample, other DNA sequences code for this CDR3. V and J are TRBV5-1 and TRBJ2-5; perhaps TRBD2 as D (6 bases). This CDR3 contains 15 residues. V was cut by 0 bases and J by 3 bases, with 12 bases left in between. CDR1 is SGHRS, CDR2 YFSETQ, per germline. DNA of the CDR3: TGCGCCAGCAGCTTGGAGGGAAGGGAGGAAGAGACCCAGTACTTC. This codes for CASSLEGREEETQYF.

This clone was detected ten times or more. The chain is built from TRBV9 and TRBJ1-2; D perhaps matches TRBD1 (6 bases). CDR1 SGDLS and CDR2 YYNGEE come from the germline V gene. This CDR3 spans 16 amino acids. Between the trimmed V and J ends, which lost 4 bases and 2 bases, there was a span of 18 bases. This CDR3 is CASSSPSGTRNYGYTF. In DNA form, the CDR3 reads TGTGCCAGCAGCTCCCCCAGCGGGACACGGAACTATGGCTACACCTTC.

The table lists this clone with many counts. CDR3 nucleotide sequence: TGTGCCAGCAGCCCAGGGTTCGGTGAAAAACTGTTTTTT. Translation gives CASSPGFGEKLFF. J is TRBJ1-4 and V is TRBV9; possibly TRBD1 for D (5 bases). This CDR3 is built from 13 residues. The germline V gene has CDR1 SGDLS and CDR2 YYNGEE. V shed 4 bases and J shed 7 bases, with 11 bases lying between them.